This entry lists 5 T cell receptor beta chains sequenced from one sample in a study of regulatory T cells in long-lasting Graves disease. Time point of the sample: persistent/refractory GD, antithyroid drugs over 5 years with positive TRAb. The TCR library used RNA extracted from PBMCs. Building of the TCR beta libraries involved iRepertoire HTBI primers and Arm-PCR of CDR3 regions. TCRdb recomputed calls from the multiplex PCR reads with MiXCR, one row per CDR3 protein. The table lists a few hundred thousand distinct CDR3 sequences, about 22% of them singletons, with over 6% in the top ten. The material sequenced was peripheral blood mononuclear cells (PBMCs), taken when the disease was refractory, from a patient treated with antithyroid drugs. These receptor sequences come from a female donor with Graves disease.

This clonotype was detected only a few times. V gene TRBV20-1 combines with J gene TRBJ2-2; D might be TRBD1 or TRBD2, each matching 6 bases. The CDR3 loop spans 14 amino acids. The germline V gene encodes CDR1 DFQATT and CDR2 SNEGSKA (reference sequence). Trimming took 1 base from V and 2 from J, leaving 8 bases between them. For the CDR3, the DNA is TGCAGTGCTAGAGCGGGGGCAAACACCGGGGAGCTGTTTTTT. Protein: CSARAGANTGELFF.

Many counts were recorded for this clonotype. V and J are TRBV12-3 or TRBV12-4 and TRBJ2-5; a possible D gene is TRBD2 (6 bases). The CDR3 is made up of 13 amino acids. V shed 6 bases and J shed 1 base, with 9 bases lying between them. In DNA form, the CDR3 reads TGTGCCAGCAGAACGGGAGTCCAAGAGACCCAGTACTTC. Translating gives CASRTGVQETQYF.

Here the CDR3 reads CASSLAIPGENEKLFF. Written as DNA, the CDR3 is TGTGCCAGCAGCTTAGCTATCCCAGGGGAGAATGAAAAACTGTTTTTT. V usage is TRBV7-9 and J usage is TRBJ1-4, with D possibly matching TRBD1 (6 bases). The V and J ends lost 0 bases and 5 bases respectively, with 13 bases between them. Germline V gene lookup returns CDR1 SEHNR and CDR2 FQNEAQ (reference sequence). The CDR3 is made up of 16 amino acids.

This clonotype was counted many times. The chain carries TRBV7-9 and TRBJ1-3; D is ambiguous. V shed 0 bases and J shed 7 bases, with 10 bases lying between them. The germline gives CDR1 SEHNR, CDR2 FQNEAQ (reference sequence). CDR3 size: 14 residues. CDR3 residues: CASSLAGIGNTIYF. CDR3 in DNA: TGTGCCAGCAGCTTAGCGGGGATTGGTAACACCATATATTTT.

This clonotype was found many times. This chain links TRBV2 with TRBJ2-5; D is unclear. From germline, CDR1 is SNHLY and CDR2 FYNNEI. The CDR3 loop spans 12 amino acids. V lost 4 bases and J 5 bases, leaving 8 bases between the germline ends. The CDR3 loop reads CASSARPETQYF. In nucleotides, the CDR3 is TGTGCCAGCAGTGCTAGGCCGGAGACCCAGTACTTC.